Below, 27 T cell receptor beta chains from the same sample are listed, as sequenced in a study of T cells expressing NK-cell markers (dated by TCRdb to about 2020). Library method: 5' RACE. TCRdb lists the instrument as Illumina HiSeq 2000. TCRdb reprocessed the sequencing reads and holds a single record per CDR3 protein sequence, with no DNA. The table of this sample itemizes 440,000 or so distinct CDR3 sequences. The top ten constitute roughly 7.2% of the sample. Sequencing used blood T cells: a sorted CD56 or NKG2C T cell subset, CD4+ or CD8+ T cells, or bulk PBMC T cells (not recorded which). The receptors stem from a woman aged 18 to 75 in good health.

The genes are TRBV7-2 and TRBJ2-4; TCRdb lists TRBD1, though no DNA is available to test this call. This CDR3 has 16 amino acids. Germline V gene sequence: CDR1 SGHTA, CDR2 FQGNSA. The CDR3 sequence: CASSLRRGTVKNIQYF.

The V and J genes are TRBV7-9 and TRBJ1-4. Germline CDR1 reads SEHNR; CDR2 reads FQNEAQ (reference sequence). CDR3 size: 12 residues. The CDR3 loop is CASSPPAEKLFF.

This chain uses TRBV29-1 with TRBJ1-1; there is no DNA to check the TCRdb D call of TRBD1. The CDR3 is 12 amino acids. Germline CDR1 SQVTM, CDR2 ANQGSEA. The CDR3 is CSVSRGGTEAFF.

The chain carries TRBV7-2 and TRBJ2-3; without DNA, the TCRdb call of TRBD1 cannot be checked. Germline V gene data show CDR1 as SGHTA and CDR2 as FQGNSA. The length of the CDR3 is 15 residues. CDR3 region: CASSLARGLADTQYF.

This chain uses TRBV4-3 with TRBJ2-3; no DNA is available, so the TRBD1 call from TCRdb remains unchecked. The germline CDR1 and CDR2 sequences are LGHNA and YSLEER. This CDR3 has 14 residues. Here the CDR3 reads CASSHSIKGNTQYF.

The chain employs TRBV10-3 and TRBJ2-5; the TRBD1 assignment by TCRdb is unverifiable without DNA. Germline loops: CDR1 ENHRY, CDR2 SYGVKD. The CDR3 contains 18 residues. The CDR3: CAISERAPGQGYPETQYF.

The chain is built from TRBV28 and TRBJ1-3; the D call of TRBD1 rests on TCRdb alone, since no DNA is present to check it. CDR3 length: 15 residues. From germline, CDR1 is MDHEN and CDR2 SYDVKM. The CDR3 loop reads CASSYQTGSGNTIYF.

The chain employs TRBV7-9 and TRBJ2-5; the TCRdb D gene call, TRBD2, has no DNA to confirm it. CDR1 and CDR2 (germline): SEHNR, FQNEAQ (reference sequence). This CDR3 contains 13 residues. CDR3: CASSLDLRETQYF. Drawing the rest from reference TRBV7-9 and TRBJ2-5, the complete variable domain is DTGVSQNPRHKITKRGQNVTFRCDPISEHNRLYWYRQTLGQGPEFLTYFQNEAQLEKSRLLSDRFSAERPKGSFSTLEIQRTEQGDSAMYLCASSLDLRETQYFGPGTRLLVL.

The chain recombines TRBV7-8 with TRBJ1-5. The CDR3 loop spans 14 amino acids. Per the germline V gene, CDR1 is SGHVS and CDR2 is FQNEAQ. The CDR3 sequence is CASSPGTLNQPQHF.

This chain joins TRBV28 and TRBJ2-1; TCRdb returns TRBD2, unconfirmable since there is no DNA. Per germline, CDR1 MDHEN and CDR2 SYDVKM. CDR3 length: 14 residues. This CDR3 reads CASTLAGGDNEQFF.

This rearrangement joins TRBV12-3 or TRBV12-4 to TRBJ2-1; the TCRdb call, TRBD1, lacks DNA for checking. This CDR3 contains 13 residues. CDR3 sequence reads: CASSFNGRGEQFF.

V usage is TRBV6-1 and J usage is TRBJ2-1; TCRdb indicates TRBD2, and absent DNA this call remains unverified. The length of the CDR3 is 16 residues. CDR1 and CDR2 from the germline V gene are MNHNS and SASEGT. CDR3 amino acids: CASSRSSVPTYNEQFF.

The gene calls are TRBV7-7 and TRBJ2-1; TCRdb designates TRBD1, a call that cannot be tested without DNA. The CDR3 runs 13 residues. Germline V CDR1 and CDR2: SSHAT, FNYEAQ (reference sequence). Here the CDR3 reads CASSHGIGNEQFF. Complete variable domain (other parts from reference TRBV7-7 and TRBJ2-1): GAGVSQSPRYKVTKRGQDVTLRCDPISSHATLYWYQQALGQGPEFLTYFNYEAQPDKSGLPSDRFSAERPEGSISTLTIQRTEQRDSAMYRCASSHGIGNEQFFGPGTRLTVL.

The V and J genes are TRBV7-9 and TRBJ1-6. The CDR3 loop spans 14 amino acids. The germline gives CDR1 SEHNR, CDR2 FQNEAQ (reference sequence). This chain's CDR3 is CASSPGALNSPLHF.

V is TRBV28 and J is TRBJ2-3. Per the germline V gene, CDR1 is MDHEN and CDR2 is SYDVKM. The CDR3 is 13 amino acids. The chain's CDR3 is CASSLTRPDTQYF.

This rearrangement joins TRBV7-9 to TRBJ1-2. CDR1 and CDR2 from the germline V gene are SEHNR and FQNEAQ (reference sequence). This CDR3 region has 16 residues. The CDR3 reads CASSLEKRAANYGYTF. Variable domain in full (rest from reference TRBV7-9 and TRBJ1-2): DTGVSQNPRHKITKRGQNVTFRCDPISEHNRLYWYRQTLGQGPEFLTYFQNEAQLEKSRLLSDRFSAERPKGSFSTLEIQRTEQGDSAMYLCASSLEKRAANYGYTFGSGTRLTVV.

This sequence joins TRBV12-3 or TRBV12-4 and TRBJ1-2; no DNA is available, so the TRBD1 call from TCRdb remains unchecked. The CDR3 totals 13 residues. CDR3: CASSLRDNYGYTF.

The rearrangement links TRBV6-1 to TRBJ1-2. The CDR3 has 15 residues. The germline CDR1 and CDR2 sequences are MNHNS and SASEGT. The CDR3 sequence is CASSRRRTANYGYTF.

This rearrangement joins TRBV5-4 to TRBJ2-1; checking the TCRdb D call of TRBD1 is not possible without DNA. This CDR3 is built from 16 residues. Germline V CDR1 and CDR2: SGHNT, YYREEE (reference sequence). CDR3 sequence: CASRPAVRGRYNEQFF.

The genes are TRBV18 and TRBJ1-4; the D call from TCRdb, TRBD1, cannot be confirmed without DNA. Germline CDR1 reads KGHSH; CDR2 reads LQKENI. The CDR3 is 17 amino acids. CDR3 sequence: CASSPRQPGATNEKLFF.

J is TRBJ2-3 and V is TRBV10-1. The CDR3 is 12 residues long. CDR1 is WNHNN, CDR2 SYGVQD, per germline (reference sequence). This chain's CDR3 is CASSASLDTQYF.

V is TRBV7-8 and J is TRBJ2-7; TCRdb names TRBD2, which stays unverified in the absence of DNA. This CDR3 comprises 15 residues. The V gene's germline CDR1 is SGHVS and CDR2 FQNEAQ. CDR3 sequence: CASSRLSGSQNEQYF.

CDR3 sequence: CASSLDRMGTDTQYF. This rearrangement joins TRBV5-1 to TRBJ2-3. CDR1 is SGHRS and CDR2 is YFSETQ in the germline V gene. The CDR3 has 15 residues.

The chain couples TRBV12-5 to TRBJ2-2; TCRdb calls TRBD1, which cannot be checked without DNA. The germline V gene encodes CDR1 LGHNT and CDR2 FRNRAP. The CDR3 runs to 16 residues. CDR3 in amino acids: CASGSRGRGNTGELFF.

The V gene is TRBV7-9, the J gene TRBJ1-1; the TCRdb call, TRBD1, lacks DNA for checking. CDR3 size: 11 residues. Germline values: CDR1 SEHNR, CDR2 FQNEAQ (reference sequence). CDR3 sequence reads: CASLRQTEAFF.

CDR3 sequence: CASSQGTGGSYTF. This chain uses TRBV6-5 with TRBJ1-2; TCRdb's D gene call, TRBD1, goes unchecked for lack of DNA. The V gene's germline CDR1 is MNHEY and CDR2 SVGAGI. The CDR3 runs 13 residues.

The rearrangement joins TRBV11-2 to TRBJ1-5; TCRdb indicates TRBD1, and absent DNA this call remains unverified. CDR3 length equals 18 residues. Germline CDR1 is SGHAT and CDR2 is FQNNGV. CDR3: CASSLDLRAGGFRQPQHF.